The entry that follows covers one T cell receptor (beta chain) sequence. Its antigen is not known. This CDR3 is built from 11 residues. The V gene lost 8 bases and the J gene lost 6 bases, with 7 bases spanning the gap. A universal primer site and UMIs were added as TCR cDNA was made by 5'RACE template switching. TCRdb ran MiXCR on the 5' RACE reads and lists one entry per CDR3 protein. This table has some 390,000 distinct CDR3 sequences, approximately 18% appearing once. These data come from a study of T cells after yellow fever vaccination. Study overall: The fractions with low cell numbers were processed using SMART-Seq v4 Ultra Low Input. Study findings and constraints: Contamination of FACS-sorted repertoires by abundant clonotypes from the bulk population could occur. Primary-vaccination clones mostly resurfaced post-booster (less than 98% CD4, 75% to 90% CD8).

The chain combines TRBV12-3 or TRBV12-4 with TRBJ2-2; D uncertain. Sample: PBMCs, taken before the yellow fever booster vaccination. The receptor was isolated from a man between 18 and 29 years old who received the YFV17D yellow fever vaccine. The CDR3 DNA follows: TGTGCCAGCGGGCCCCCCGGGGAGCTGTTTTTT. It encodes CASGPPGELFF.